This passage covers 2 T cell receptor beta chains from one sample sequenced in a study of blood T cells in healthy people across ages. Combining a sample-barcoded 5' primer with a J-beta primer mix, a second PCR ran for roughly 7 to 12 cycles. TCRdb redid the calling of the 5' RACE reads with MiXCR, one entry per CDR3 protein. The sample carries around 800,000 distinct CDR3 sequences, around 62% recorded once. Material for sequencing was blood. These receptors were collected from a man between 25 and 39 years old in good health.

This clonotype showed up just once. This chain's CDR3 is CASSLGTGELEQYF. As DNA, the CDR3 is TGTGCCAGCAGTCTCGGGACAGGGGAACTCGAGCAGTACTTC. The chain is built from TRBV2 and TRBJ2-7; TRBD1 matches 10 bases. CDR3 size: 14 residues. V shed 5 bases, J shed 6 bases, and the junction held 7 bases outside the gene matches. Looked up from germline, CDR1 is SNHLY and CDR2 is FYNNEI.

The rearrangement uses TRBV7-2 and TRBJ2-1; D assignment may be TRBD1 or TRBD2 (5 bases each). Trimming cost V 5 bases and J 5 bases, with 13 bases left between them. The CDR3 runs to 14 residues. Looked up from germline, CDR1 is SGHTA and CDR2 is FQGNSA. The CDR3 bases are TGTGCCAGCAGCGTGGGACGGAGCAACAATGAGCAGTTCTTC. Translation gives CASSVGRSNNEQFF.